Reported below is one T cell receptor (beta chain). This clone's antigen is unknown. One base away there is no much larger clone; base qualities are not given. The sample comes from a study of cytomegalovirus exposure and HLA in healthy donors (dated 2017 in TCRdb). Regarding the study in general: An earlier analysis of roughly 500 of the donors reported roughly 300 Gb of sequence data and 95 million to 130 million unique TCR beta sequences obtained from roughly 170 million T cells. Because of strong linkage in the cohort, five DR-DQ haplotypes were treated as single units for association and clustering. Donor age, sex, ethnicity and CMV serostatus were collected together with the repertoire data. The later analysis used no new phenotypic data to find candidate immune exposures, relying instead on TCR beta sequences and their occurrence across donors. The T cell repertoires of under 750 subjects were profiled by immunosequencing and related to cytomegalovirus serostatus. Both class I and class II loci were covered by HLA typing, at four-digit resolution. On average, about 240,000 unique TCR beta nucleotide sequences were sequenced per donor among some 430 genotyped donors of the cohort, with about 19% of those sequences being non-productive. Every discovery cohort repertoire had been produced on one sequencing platform. An early release that covered 640 HLA-typed donors contained around 300 gigabases of sequencing data and 70 million to 100 million unique TCR sequences. In a later analysis, previously published TCR beta repertoires from 666 donors were re-analyzed and high-resolution HLA genotyping was added so that TCR occurrence patterns could be studied. To decide whether each TCR beta V gene segment behaved as functional or pseudogenic, an earlier analysis of nearly 600 of the donors relied on high-throughput TCR beta sequencing. The study was designed to test whether signatures of past pathogen exposure could be identified by cataloging public T cell receptors. Along with the roughly 700-subject first cohort, a separate validation cohort of approximately 110 different subjects was used. To predict cytomegalovirus infection status, the study brought together high-throughput TCR immunosequencing, statistical association of individual TCRs with disease status, and machine learning. Typing coverage differed by locus: A, B, C, DRB1 and DQB1 were typed in roughly 620-640 donors, DQA1 in about 500, DPA1 in 600 to 610, and DPB1 in around 440. Of the roughly 390 genotyped donors, roughly 80% were placed in the genetic ancestry cluster associated with self-reported Caucasian donors. Genome-wide SNP genotypes for about three fifths of the roughly 670 donors were used in a later genetic analysis, which treated that subset as a discovery cohort.

Broader findings and caveats from the paper: A later analysis associated 16,951 TCR beta sequences with specific HLA alleles at a false discovery rate of 0.05. Sequencing depth was assumed to be roughly uniform across donors in the presence/absence analyses, though that assumption may not hold. The earlier analysis of approximately 560 of the donors excluded some 15 rarely observed V segments, including chromosome 9 orphons, because counts were too low. In this cohort, only TCR beta chains were sequenced, and detectable features were limited by the absence of alpha or paired-chain data. Assigning TCR associations to individual alleles was difficult when HLA alleles, especially DR and DQ, strongly co-occurred. An earlier analysis of approximately 590 of the donors showed that most TCR beta V segments appeared in productive rearrangements either about 87% or about 30% of the time, which broadly matched IMGT annotations. It was suggested by the authors that the approach could potentially be generalized to other disease states and immunological phenotypes. Across donors, most TCR sequences were observed very rarely, whereas some public TCRs were present in many individuals. A further reported finding was that TCR beta sequences accurately predicted the HLA-A and HLA-B alleles for most subjects in the first cohort. The study listed around 160 TCR beta chains as associated with cytomegalovirus. In a later genetic analysis, a missense DCLRE1C variant was associated with V-gene and J-gene trimming of TCR beta chains, and the association was replicated in an independent cohort. In a later analysis, HLA-associated TCR beta chains were found to be more clonally expanded and to have lower generation probabilities than equally common non-associated chains. In a later genetic analysis, fewer N-insertions in productive TCRs were reported among donors in an Asian-associated ancestry cluster than the roughly 700-donor mean. In vitro tests confirmed that a few of the cytomegalovirus-associated TCR beta chains recognize cytomegalovirus antigens. In a later analysis, several top co-occurrence clusters were reported to appear linked to parvovirus B19, influenza, CMV and Epstein-Barr virus. Because HLA typing was unavailable for some donors at each locus, only the typed subset was used in association tests. For the cohort, immune exposure information was limited to CMV serostatus. In a later analysis, TCR association rates were found to vary across HLA loci, with the most associated TCRs seen for DRB1 alleles and the fewest for HLA-C alleles. A cluster of highly shared sequence variants was judged likely to represent a technical artifact of the sequencing pipeline. The classifier was reported to diagnose cytomegalovirus status with high specificity and sensitivity in both the original cohort and the validation cohort. Linkage disequilibrium might explain the correlated functional status among segregating V segments, but an unknown experimental factor could not be excluded. According to a later analysis, most CMV-associated TCR beta chains appeared to be HLA-restricted, and the HLA associations seemed to be driven largely by CMV exposure.

Preparation of the library involved the immunoSEQ multiplex PCR assay. For the multiplex PCR, a mixture combining 60 forward primers for TCR Vbeta segments and 13 reverse primers for TCR Jbeta segments was used. The CDR3 region of rearranged TCR beta genes was amplified from genomic DNA by a multiplex PCR assay. On the Illumina HiSeq System, the amplified TCR beta libraries were sequenced as 87-base-pair reads. Per the authors' processing: A later analysis counted about 76 million unique TCR beta chains across the 550 to 800 repertoires, and 10 million to 11 million of these chains were shared by at least two donors. A nearest-neighbor algorithm error-corrected the raw reads and collapsed the reads into unique sequences, merging closely related sequences to remove PCR and sequencing errors. CDR3 sequences were aligned to IMGT reference sequences to assign V, D and J gene segments. For a sequence to be retained, a match of at least six nucleotides was required to both a V gene segment and a J gene segment. Rearrangements were called productive when the CDR3 lacked stop codons and stayed in frame with V and J; all others were non-productive. CDR3 was defined according to IMGT convention as the region running from the second conserved V-encoded cysteine to the conserved J-encoded phenylalanine. In an earlier analysis of just under 600 of the donors, sequences lacking an unambiguous match to a single V gene segment were excluded. In an earlier analysis of several hundred of the donors, V segments were called functional above 56.7% productive rearrangements and were called segregating when the between-donor standard deviation exceeded 5%. To diagnose cytomegalovirus status from the catalog of TCR beta chain sequences, a statistical classification framework was built. A later analysis assigned V and J genes by comparing TCR nucleotide sequences with IMGT/GENE-DB human TR gene sequences. In a later analysis, CDR3 sequences and most-parsimonious VDJ recombination scenarios were assigned using the TCRdist pipeline. A later analysis defined each TCR beta chain by its CDR3 amino acid sequence plus V-gene family, and excluded reads lacking a unique V-gene family. In a later analysis, some 600 highly shared, low-generation-probability nucleotide sequences were removed to address suspected cross-contamination and a sequencing artifact. In a later analysis, a clonal expansion index was calculated for each public chain from normalized within-repertoire ranks of inferred template counts. In a later analysis, generation probabilities were computed using a VDJ recombination model fitted to out-of-frame rearrangements, and the results were checked against IGoR. In a later analysis, hypergeometric tests were used to score TCR-TCR, TCR-HLA and TCR-CMV co-occurrence, with a repertoire-size bias correction applied to TCR pairs. False discovery rates were estimated in a later analysis by permuting HLA or CMV assignments 20 times. In a later analysis, co-occurring TCRs were grouped with DBSCAN, and TCRdist sequence similarity was added when clustering was performed within HLA-allele-positive subsets. Repertoires with fewer than 30,000 or more than 120,000 public chains, plus five repertoires with anomalous nucleotide sharing, were excluded from co-occurrence clustering. TCRdb carries this immuneACCESS record with in-frame sequences only. Its versions omit some clonotypes, under half of them owing to an unresolved V gene in the studies checked, with the rest unexplained. V and J calls and clone size come straight from that table; D and trimming were deduced from the DNA. The sample table records under 100,000 clones; around three quarters of these occur just once. The leading ten clones occupy roughly 8% of the sample.

In total, roughly 670 healthy bone marrow donors made up the cohort. All cohort members were sampled while nominally healthy, although unrecorded immune exposures were likely present. Of the 666 cohort members, approximately 290 had a positive CMV serostatus and 350 to 450 had a negative one, while no CMV serostatus was recorded for the donor. A peripheral blood sample was provided by each donor, and peripheral blood mononuclear cells were used for TCR beta sequencing. The Qiagen DNeasy Blood Extraction Kit was used to extract genomic DNA from the blood cell samples. The sequenced material came from PBMCs. This TCR derives from a human donor in good health.

The CDR3 region reads CASSIAAGSYGYTF. The nucleotide sequence is given as TGTGCCAGTAGTATAGCAGCAGGAAGTTATGGCTACACCTTC. The chain couples TRBV19 to TRBJ1-2; no D gene call is confident. Between the V and J ends, shortened by 1 base and 5 bases respectively, the junction contains 11 bases. From the germline V gene (reference sequence), CDR1 is LNHDA and CDR2 is SQIVND. The CDR3 goes from the cysteine to the phenylalanine over 14 residues. Of all the DNA, just the CDR3 is kept, 42 bases in frame from base 1.